This TCR beta chain appears in the sequencing data of a study of cytomegalovirus exposure and HLA in healthy donors. Germline lookup yields CDR1 LNHDA and CDR2 SQIVND (reference sequence). V lost 4 bases and J lost 5, with 18 bases in between. This CDR3 region has 16 residues. Study-level results: The study carried out a later analysis of TCR beta sequences. It associated 15,000 to 20,000 of them with specific HLA alleles at a false discovery rate of 0.05. Being productive about 90% or about 30% of the time was typical of most TCR beta V segments in an earlier analysis. Most TCRs appeared rarely, but some public TCRs recurred in many donors.

This clone has only a few counts. Its antigen is undetermined. The PCR was carried out with 60 Vbeta primers and 13 Jbeta primers. The repertoire was sequenced with immunoSEQ multiplex PCR; TCRdb's copy has only in-frame clones and lacks some. The sample shows under 150,000 clones, just over 70% of them seen only once. The chain uses TRBV19 and TRBJ1-5, with D possibly being TRBD1 (6 bases). Material for sequencing was PBMCs. The receptor's source is a woman aged 55 to 70 in good health and CMV-seropositive. The CDR3 coding sequence is TGTGCCAGTAGTACTACGTCTTGGCAGGGGCATCAGCCCCAGCATTTT. Translating it yields CASSTTSWQGHQPQHF.